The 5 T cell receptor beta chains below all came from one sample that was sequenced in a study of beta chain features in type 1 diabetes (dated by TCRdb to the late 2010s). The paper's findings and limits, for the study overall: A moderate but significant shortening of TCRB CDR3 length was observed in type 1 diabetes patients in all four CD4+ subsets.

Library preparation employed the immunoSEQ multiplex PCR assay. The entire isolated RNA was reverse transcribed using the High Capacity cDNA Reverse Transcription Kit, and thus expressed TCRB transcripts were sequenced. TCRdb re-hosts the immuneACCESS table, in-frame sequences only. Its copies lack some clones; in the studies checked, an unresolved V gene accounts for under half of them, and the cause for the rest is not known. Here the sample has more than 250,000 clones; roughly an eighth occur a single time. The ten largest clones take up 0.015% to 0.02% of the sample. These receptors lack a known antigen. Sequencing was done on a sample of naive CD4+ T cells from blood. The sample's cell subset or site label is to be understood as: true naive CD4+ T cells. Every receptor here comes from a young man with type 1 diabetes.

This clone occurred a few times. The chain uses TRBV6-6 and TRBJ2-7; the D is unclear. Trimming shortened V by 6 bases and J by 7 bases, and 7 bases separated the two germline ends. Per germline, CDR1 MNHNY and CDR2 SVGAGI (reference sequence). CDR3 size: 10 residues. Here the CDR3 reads CASSAGEQYF. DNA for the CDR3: TGTGCCAGCAGCGCCGGGGAGCAGTACTTC.

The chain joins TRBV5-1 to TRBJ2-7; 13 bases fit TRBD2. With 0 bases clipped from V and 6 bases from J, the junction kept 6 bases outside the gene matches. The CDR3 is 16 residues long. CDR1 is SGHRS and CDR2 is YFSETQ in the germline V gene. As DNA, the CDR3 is TGCGCCAGCAGCTTGGAGGGACTAGCGGGATTACCCGAGCAGTACTTC. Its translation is CASSLEGLAGLPEQYF.

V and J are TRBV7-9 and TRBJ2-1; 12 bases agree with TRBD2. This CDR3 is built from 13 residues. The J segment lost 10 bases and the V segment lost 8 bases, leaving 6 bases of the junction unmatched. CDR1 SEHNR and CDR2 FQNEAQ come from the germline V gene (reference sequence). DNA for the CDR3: TGTGCCAGCCAGACTAGCGGGAGAAACGAGCAGTTCTTC. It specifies CASQTSGRNEQFF.

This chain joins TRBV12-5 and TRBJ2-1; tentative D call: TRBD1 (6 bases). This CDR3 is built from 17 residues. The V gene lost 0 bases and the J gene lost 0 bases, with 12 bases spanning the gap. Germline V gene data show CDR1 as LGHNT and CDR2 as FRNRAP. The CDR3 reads CASGLVTGQGSYNEQFF. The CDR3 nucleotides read TGTGCTAGTGGTTTGGTAACAGGGCAGGGCTCCTACAATGAGCAGTTCTTC.

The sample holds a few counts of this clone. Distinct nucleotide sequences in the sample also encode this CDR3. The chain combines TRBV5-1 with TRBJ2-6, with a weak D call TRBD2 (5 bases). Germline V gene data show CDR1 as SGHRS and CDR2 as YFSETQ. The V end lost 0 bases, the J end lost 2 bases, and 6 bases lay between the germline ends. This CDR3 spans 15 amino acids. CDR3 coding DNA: TGCGCCAGCAGCTTGGCCGGGGCTGGGGCCAACGTCCTGACTTTC. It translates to CASSLAGAGANVLTF.